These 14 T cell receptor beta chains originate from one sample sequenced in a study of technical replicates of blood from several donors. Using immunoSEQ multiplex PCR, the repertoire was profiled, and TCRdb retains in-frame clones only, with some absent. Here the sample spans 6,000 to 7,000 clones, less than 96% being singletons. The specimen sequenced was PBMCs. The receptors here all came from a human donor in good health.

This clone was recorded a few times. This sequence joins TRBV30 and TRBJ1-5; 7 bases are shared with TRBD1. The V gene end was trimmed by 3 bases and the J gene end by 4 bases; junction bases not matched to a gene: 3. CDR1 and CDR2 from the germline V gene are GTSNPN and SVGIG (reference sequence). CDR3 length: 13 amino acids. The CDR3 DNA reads TGTGCCTGGAGCCCAGGGGGGAATCAGCCCCAGCATTTT. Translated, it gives CAWSPGGNQPQHF.

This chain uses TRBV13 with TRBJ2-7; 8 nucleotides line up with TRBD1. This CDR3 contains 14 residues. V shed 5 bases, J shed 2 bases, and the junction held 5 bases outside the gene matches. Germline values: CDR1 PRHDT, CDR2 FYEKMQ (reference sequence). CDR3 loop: CASSPSTGAYEQYF. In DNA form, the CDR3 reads TGTGCCAGCAGCCCATCGACAGGGGCCTACGAGCAGTACTTC.

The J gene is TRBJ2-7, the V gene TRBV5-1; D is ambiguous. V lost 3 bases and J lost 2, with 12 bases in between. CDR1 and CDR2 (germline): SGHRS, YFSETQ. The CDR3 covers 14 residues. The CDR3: CASSSVTSTYEQYF. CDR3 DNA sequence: TGCGCCAGCAGCTCCGTGACATCAACCTACGAGCAGTACTTC.

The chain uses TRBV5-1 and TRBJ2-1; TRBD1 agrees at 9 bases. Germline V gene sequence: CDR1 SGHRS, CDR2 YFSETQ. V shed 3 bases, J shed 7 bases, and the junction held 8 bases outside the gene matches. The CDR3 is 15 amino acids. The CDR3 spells CASSWGDRDSNEQFF. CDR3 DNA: TGCGCCAGCAGCTGGGGGGACAGGGACAGTAATGAGCAGTTCTTC.

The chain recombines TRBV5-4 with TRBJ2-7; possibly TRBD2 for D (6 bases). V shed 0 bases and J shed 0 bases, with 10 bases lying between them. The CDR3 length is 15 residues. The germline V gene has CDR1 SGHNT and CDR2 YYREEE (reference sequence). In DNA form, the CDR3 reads TGTGCCAGCAGCTTGGCCGGGGGACTCTCCTACGAGCAGTACTTC. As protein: CASSLAGGLSYEQYF.

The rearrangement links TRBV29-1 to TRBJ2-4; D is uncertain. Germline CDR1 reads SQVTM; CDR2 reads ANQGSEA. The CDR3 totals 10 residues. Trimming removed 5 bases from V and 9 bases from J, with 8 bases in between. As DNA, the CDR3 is TGCAGCGTTTTAGAAAGCATTCAGTACTTC. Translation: CSVLESIQYF. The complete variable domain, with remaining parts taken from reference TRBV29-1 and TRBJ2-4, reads SAVISQKPSRDICQRGTSLTIQCQVDSQVTMMFWYRQQPGQSLTLIATANQGSEATYESGFVIDKFPISRPNLTFSTLTVSNMSPEDSSIYLCSVLESIQYFGAGTRLSVL.

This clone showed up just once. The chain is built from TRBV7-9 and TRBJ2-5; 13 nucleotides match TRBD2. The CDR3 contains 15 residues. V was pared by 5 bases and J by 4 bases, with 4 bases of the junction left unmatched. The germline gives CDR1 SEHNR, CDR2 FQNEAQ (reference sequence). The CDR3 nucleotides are TGTGCCAGCAGCCCAAGGACTAGCGGGAGAGAGACCCAGTACTTC. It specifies CASSPRTSGRETQYF. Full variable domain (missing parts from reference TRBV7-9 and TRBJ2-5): DTGVSQNPRHKITKRGQNVTFRCDPISEHNRLYWYRQTLGQGPEFLTYFQNEAQLEKSRLLSDRFSAERPKGSFSTLEIQRTEQGDSAMYLCASSPRTSGRETQYFGPGTRLLVL.

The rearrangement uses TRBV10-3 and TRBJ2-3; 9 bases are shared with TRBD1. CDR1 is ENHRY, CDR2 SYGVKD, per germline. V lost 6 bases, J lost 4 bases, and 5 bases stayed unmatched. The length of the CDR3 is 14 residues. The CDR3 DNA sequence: TGTGCCATCAGGGACAGGGGTCCCGCAGATACGCAGTATTTT. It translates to CAIRDRGPADTQYF.

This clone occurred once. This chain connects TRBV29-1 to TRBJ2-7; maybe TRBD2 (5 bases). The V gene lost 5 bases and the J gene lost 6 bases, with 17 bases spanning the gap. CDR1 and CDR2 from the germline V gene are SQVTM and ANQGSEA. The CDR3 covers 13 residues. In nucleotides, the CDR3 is TGCAGCGTTTCCGGGCCCGGGGTATCCGAGCAGTACTTC. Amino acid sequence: CSVSGPGVSEQYF.

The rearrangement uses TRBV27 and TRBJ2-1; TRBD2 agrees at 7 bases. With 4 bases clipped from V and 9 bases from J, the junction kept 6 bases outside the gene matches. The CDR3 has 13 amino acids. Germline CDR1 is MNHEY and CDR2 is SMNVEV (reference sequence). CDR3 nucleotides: TGTGCCAGCAGTTCTACTAGCGCGGGTGAGCAGTTCTTC. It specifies CASSSTSAGEQFF.

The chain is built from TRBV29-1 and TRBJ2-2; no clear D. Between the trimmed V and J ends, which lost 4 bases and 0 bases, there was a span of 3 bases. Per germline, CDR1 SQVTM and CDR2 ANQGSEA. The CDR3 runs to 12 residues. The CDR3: CSVASNTGELFF. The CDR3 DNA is TGCAGCGTTGCATCGAACACCGGGGAGCTGTTTTTT.

The CDR3 region is CASSVGGGGQTYGYTF. CDR3 DNA: TGTGCCAGCAGCGTAGGTGGTGGAGGACAGACATATGGCTACACCTTC. This rearrangement joins TRBV9 to TRBJ1-2; the D gene is possibly TRBD1 (6 bases). The ends were cut back, 0 bases at V and 5 bases at J, with 17 bases in the middle. Germline assignment: CDR1 SGDLS and CDR2 YYNGEE. The CDR3 totals 16 residues. The variable domain in full, with the rest retrieved from reference TRBV9 and TRBJ1-2, is DSGVTQTPKHLITATGQRVTLRCSPRSGDLSVYWYQQSLDQGLQFLIQYYNGEERAKGNILERFSAQQFPDLHSELNLSSLELGDSALYFCASSVGGGGQTYGYTFGSGTRLTVV.

The CDR3 nucleotides read TGTGCCAGCAGTGAAGGGCGGGGAACAGGGGGTTCGCAGTACTTC. This translates into CASSEGRGTGGSQYF. The rearrangement joins TRBV6-1 to TRBJ2-7; 8 nucleotides agree with TRBD1. The CDR3 length is 15 residues. Germline V gene lookup returns CDR1 MNHNS and CDR2 SASEGT. Trimming removed 1 base from V and 9 bases from J; junction bases left unmatched: 11.

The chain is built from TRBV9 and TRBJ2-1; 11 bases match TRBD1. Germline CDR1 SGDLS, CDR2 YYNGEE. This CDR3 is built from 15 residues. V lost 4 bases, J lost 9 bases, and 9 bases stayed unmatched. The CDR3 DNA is TGTGCCAGCAGCTTCGGGACAGGGGGGATGCGTGAGCAGTTCTTC. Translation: CASSFGTGGMREQFF.